One sample yielded the 11 T cell receptor beta chains listed below, sequenced in a study of cytomegalovirus exposure and HLA in healthy donors. Use of 60 Vbeta and 13 Jbeta primers characterized the PCR. The protocol was immunoSEQ multiplex PCR, while the TCRdb copy is restricted to in-frame clones and leaves out a portion. In the table there are some 200,000 clones, 87% of which are singletons. The sequenced sample was PBMCs. Every receptor here comes from a girl less than two years old in good health and CMV-seronegative.

This chain uses TRBV5-1 with TRBJ2-1, with 7 nucleotides matching TRBD1. The CDR3 covers 15 residues. Germline lookup yields CDR1 SGHRS and CDR2 YFSETQ. V lost 0 bases to trimming and J lost 4 bases; unmatched junction nucleotides: 4. CDR3 amino acids: CASSLGQGQYNEQFF. As DNA, the CDR3 is TGCGCCAGCAGCTTGGGACAGGGACAATACAATGAGCAGTTCTTC.

V gene TRBV7-2 combines with J gene TRBJ2-3; 8 bases align to TRBD2. CDR3 length: 17 residues. In germline, CDR1 is SGHTA, CDR2 FQGNSA. Trimming took 1 base from V and 0 from J; bases not matched to a gene: 6. DNA for the CDR3: TGTGCCAGCAGCTTAGGTTTCGGGAGGGGAAGCACAGATACGCAGTATTTT. Its protein is CASSLGFGRGSTDTQYF.

The chain links TRBV30 to TRBJ2-1; 9 bases line up with TRBD2. Germline-derived CDR1 and CDR2 are GTSNPN and SVGIG (reference sequence). V lost 2 bases and J lost 6; bases outside the gene matches: 5. This CDR3 spans 14 amino acids. The CDR3 spells CAWSPSGVANEQFF. Here the CDR3 DNA reads TGTGCCTGGAGTCCTAGCGGGGTCGCCAATGAGCAGTTCTTC. Full variable domain (remainder filled in from reference TRBV30 and TRBJ2-1): SQTIHQWPATLVQPVGSPLSLECTVEGTSNPNLYWYRQAAGRGLQLLFYSVGIGQISSEVPQNLSASRPQDRQFILSSKKLLLSDSGFYLCAWSPSGVANEQFFGPGTRLTVL.

V is TRBV19 and J is TRBJ1-3; D gene unclear. V was trimmed by 7 bases and J by 9 bases, leaving 10 bases between them. CDR1 is LNHDA and CDR2 is SQIVND in the germline V gene (reference sequence). The CDR3 loop spans 11 amino acids. The CDR3 DNA reads as TGTGCCAGTACTGTTCCGGGCACCATATATTTT. As protein: CASTVPGTIYF.

This clone was counted once. The rearrangement uses TRBV18 and TRBJ1-1; TRBD1 matches 9 bases. J was trimmed by 1 base and V by 0 bases; bases with no gene match: 15. The CDR3 covers 20 residues. Germline loops: CDR1 KGHSH, CDR2 LQKENI. Written as DNA, the CDR3 is TGTGCCAGCTCACCACCCTCATTTTTGGACAGGGGCTTAGAGAACACTGAAGCTTTCTTT. Translation gives CASSPPSFLDRGLENTEAFF.

The chain carries TRBV6-1 and TRBJ2-5; D is possibly TRBD1 (5 bases). Germline lookup yields CDR1 MNHNS and CDR2 SASEGT. The V and J ends lost 7 bases and 5 bases respectively, with 11 bases between them. This CDR3 region has 12 residues. The CDR3 coding sequence is TGTGCCAGCAATGCGGCAGGGGAGACCCAGTACTTC. Amino acid sequence: CASNAAGETQYF.

The chain uses TRBV4-3 and TRBJ2-1, with 13 bases identical to TRBD2. The germline gives CDR1 LGHNA, CDR2 YSLEER. Trimming cost V 1 base and J 9 bases; bases outside gene matches: 3. This CDR3 has 15 residues. DNA for the CDR3: TGCGCCAGCAGCCAAGGGACTAGCGGGAGCAGTGAGCAGTTCTTC. This encodes CASSQGTSGSSEQFF.

V gene TRBV6-6 combines with J gene TRBJ1-4; unclear D gene. In germline, CDR1 is MNHNY, CDR2 SVGAGI (reference sequence). The V end lost 5 bases, the J end lost 4 bases, and 11 bases lay between the germline ends. The CDR3 has 14 amino acids. CDR3 sequence (DNA): TGTGCCAGCAGTGGTCCTCGGGTTAATGAAAAACTGTTTTTT. Its protein product is CASSGPRVNEKLFF.

Only one count was recorded for this clone. The chain links TRBV5-1 to TRBJ2-7; 7 bases line up with TRBD1. In germline, CDR1 is SGHRS, CDR2 YFSETQ. V lost 4 bases, J lost 2 bases, and 3 bases stayed unmatched. The CDR3 has 13 amino acids. CDR3 DNA sequence: TGCGCCAGCAGCGGGGGACAGCCCTACGAGCAGTACTTC. It specifies CASSGGQPYEQYF.

The chain joins TRBV27 to TRBJ1-2; TRBD1 aligns across 8 bases. The CDR3 has 14 amino acids. J was trimmed by 7 bases and V by 5 bases; bases with no gene match: 9. Germline V gene sequence: CDR1 MNHEY, CDR2 SMNVEV (reference sequence). The CDR3 coding sequence is TGTGCCAGCAGTCTAACCCGGACAGGGTCTGGCTACACCTTC. Residues: CASSLTRTGSGYTF.

The chain has TRBV19 and TRBJ1-5; perhaps TRBD1 as D (6 bases). The CDR3 is 14 amino acids. Germline values: CDR1 LNHDA, CDR2 SQIVND (reference sequence). V lost 5 bases and J lost 3, with 11 bases in between. CDR3 sequence: CASSSGVNNQPQHF. The CDR3 DNA sequence: TGTGCCAGTAGTTCAGGGGTTAACAATCAGCCCCAGCATTTT.